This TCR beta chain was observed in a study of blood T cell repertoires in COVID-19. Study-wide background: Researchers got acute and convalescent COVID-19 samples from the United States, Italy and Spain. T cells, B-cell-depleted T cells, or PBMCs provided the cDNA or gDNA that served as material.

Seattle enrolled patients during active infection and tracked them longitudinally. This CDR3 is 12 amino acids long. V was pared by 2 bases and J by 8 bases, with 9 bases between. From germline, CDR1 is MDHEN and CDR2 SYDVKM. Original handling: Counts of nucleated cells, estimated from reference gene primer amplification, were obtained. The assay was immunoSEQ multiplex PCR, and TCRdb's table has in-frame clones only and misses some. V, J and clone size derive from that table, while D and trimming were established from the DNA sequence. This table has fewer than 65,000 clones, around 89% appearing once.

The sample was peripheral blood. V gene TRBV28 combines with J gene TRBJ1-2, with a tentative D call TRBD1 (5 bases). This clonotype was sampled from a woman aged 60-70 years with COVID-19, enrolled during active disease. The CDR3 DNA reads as TGTGCCAGCAGTTTAGGAGGGGTCGGCTACACCTTC. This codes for CASSLGGVGYTF.